This T cell receptor beta chain was profiled in a study of Ad26.COV2.S vaccination and SARS-CoV-2 variants. Overall study context: Doses of Ad26.COV2.S were injected into muscle once or twice, 56 days apart.

Treatment in this sample: 15 to 20 received Ad26.COV2.S at low or high dose, single or two shots; about 5 received placebo; per-sample allocation not given. The samples were gathered on day 63 after the first injection of vaccine or placebo. Findings and limits, study-wide: Vaccinees showed greater spike-specific TCR breadth than placebo recipients. The TCR breadth and depth analyses may have produced an underestimate of total T cell responses.

Data came from immunoSEQ multiplex PCR; TCRdb stores just in-frame clones and leaves some out. The sample yields about 350,000 clones, around 84% seen once. A word on this clone: Its antigen is not known.

The TCR was taken from a person between 18 and 65 years old who received the Ad26.COV2.S COVID-19 vaccine or a placebo. The material was peripheral blood, obtained in a trial of Ad26.COV2.S vaccine versus placebo.

CDR3 region: CASSFGEQVSETQYF. The CDR3 nucleotides read TGTGCCAGCAGCTTCGGGGAACAGGTTTCGGAGACCCAGTACTTC. The chain combines TRBV11-3 with TRBJ2-5, with D perhaps matching TRBD1 or TRBD2 (5 bases each). Trimming cost V 3 bases and J 5 bases, with 16 bases left between them. This CDR3 contains 15 residues. Germline loops: CDR1 SGHNT, CDR2 YENEEA.